Below are 6 T cell receptor beta chains sequenced from a single sample in a study of T-cell reconstitution after alpha-beta-depleted transplantation in children. The TCRbeta library incorporated unique molecular identifiers. Each CDR3 protein is one row after TCRdb ran MiXCR on the PCR reads. Here the sample spans about 140,000 distinct CDR3 sequences, around 8.8% being singletons. The starting material was PBMCs, mostly from graft donor cells, obtained 180 days after TCRalphabeta/CD19-depleted stem cell transplant. Receptor source: a female patient between 2 and 15 years old who had a stem cell transplant for congenital amegakaryocytic thrombocytopenia, so the T cells may come from the graft donor.

The chain links TRBV27 to TRBJ2-1; D perhaps matches TRBD1 (6 bases). Trimming removed 0 bases at V and 15 bases at J, with 15 bases between. CDR1 is MNHEY and CDR2 is SMNVEV in the germline V gene (reference sequence). The CDR3 has 13 residues. The CDR3 coding sequence is TGTGCCAGCAGTTTATCGCAGGGGACGTGGAGGTTCTTC. Its translation: CASSLSQGTWRFF.

The sample holds many counts of this clonotype. CDR3 region: CSARGSLEQYF. CDR3 nucleotide sequence: TGCAGTGCTAGGGGATCGTTGGAGCAGTACTTC. This chain joins TRBV20-1 and TRBJ2-7; D uncertain. Germline values: CDR1 DFQATT, CDR2 SNEGSKA (reference sequence). Trimming removed 3 bases at V and 7 bases at J, with 10 bases between. This CDR3 has 11 amino acids.

This clonotype came up many times. V gene TRBV5-5 combines with J gene TRBJ2-7; the D gene could be TRBD1 or TRBD2 (5 bases each). The CDR3 has 15 residues. Germline CDR1 SGHKS, CDR2 YYEKEE (reference sequence). V lost 4 bases and J 5 bases, leaving 19 bases between the germline ends. CDR3 nucleotides: TGTGCCAGCAGCCTTACGGTCAGGGAGCACCACGAGCAGTACTTC. Its protein is CASSLTVREHHEQYF. The variable domain in full, with the rest retrieved from reference TRBV5-5 and TRBJ2-7, is DAGVTQSPTHLIKTRGQQVTLRCSPISGHKSVSWYQQVLGQGPQFIFQYYEKEERGRGNFPDRFSARQFPNYSSELNVNALLLGDSALYLCASSLTVREHHEQYFGPGTRLTVT.

V gene TRBV27 combines with J gene TRBJ2-2; TRBD1 is a possible D gene (6 bases). In germline, CDR1 is MNHEY, CDR2 SMNVEV (reference sequence). This CDR3 has 16 amino acids. Trimming took off 3 bases at V and 4 bases at J, with 15 bases between the two ends. Here the CDR3 DNA reads TGTGCCAGCAGTTTGTACAGGGTTTTTGGCACCGGGGAGCTGTTTTTT. This translates into CASSLYRVFGTGELFF.

This clonotype was recorded many times. This sequence joins TRBV5-1 and TRBJ2-3, with 10 positions matching TRBD2. Germline CDR1 SGHRS, CDR2 YFSETQ. With V trimmed by 4 bases and J by 2 bases, 4 bases remained unmatched. CDR3 size: 15 residues. CDR3 DNA: TGCGCCAGCAGCGCCGGACTAGCGGCCACAGATACGCAGTATTTT. This codes for CASSAGLAATDTQYF.

This clonotype was counted ten times or more. The chain has TRBV28 and TRBJ2-3; D unresolved. Trimming left V 8 bases short and J 6 bases short, with 9 bases between. This CDR3 is built from 11 residues. Germline V CDR1 and CDR2: MDHEN, SYDVKM. CDR3 amino acids: CASLRRDTQYF. In DNA, the CDR3 is TGTGCCAGCCTCCGTCGCGATACGCAGTATTTT.